These T cell receptor beta chains were read from a single sample in a study of blood T cell repertoires in COVID-19. Only in-frame clones appear in the TCRdb table, and some are missing; sequencing was by immunoSEQ multiplex PCR. The table lists 150,000 to 200,000 clones, approximately 81% of them singletons. Sequencing was done on a sample of PBMCs or T cells enriched from blood (not recorded which). All receptors derive from a woman aged 45-59 years who had recovered from COVID-19. The CDR3 runs from the conserved cysteine through the conserved F or W.

TRBV19	TRBJ2-3	CASSPGGGRTDTQYF
TRBV11-2	TRBJ1-1	CASSPDRVNTEAFF
TRBV18	TRBJ2-3	CASSQETSGSTDTQYF
TRBV4-3	TRBJ1-4	CASSFLQTGGLEKLFF
TRBV3-1/TRBV3-2	TRBJ2-7	CASSQRDRGSYEQYF
TRBV2	TRBJ2-2	CASSLRATGELFF
TRBV6-2/TRBV6-3	TRBJ2-3	CASSRLAGFEYF
TRBV19	TRBJ1-1	CASYGTQNTEAFF
TRBV7-2	TRBJ1-5	CASSLNGAGRNQPQHF
TRBV3-1/TRBV3-2	TRBJ2-7	CASGLAGGNEQYF
TRBV6-6	TRBJ1-6	CASSGRRENSPLHF
TRBV6-5	TRBJ1-2	CASRPEGLGVYGYTF
TRBV7-9	TRBJ1-1	CALREGAGEAFF
TRBV5-1	TRBJ2-2	CASHLGTGSFNTGELFF
TRBV7-9	TRBJ2-3	CASSYGQGGGDTQYF
TRBV18	TRBJ1-1	CASSPGLTIEAFF
TRBV2	TRBJ1-5	CASSGGMWPQHF
TRBV6-5	TRBJ1-2	CASSKSTGTGYTF
TRBV19	TRBJ1-5	CASKEGALDNQPQHF
TRBV19	TRBJ2-2	CASSILAGAGTGELFF
TRBV5-1	TRBJ1-4	CASTGREGEKLFF
TRBV3-1/TRBV3-2	TRBJ1-1	CASSPTGQLEAFF
TRBV28	TRBJ1-3	CASSSPTGGRYSNTIYF
TRBV6-5	TRBJ2-1	CASSYSRGEADEQFF
TRBV4-1	TRBJ2-7	CASSQAGLAGTYEQYF
TRBV6-1	TRBJ2-3	CASSEAATGRGTDTQYF
TRBV4-3	TRBJ1-5	CASSQDAKGREPQHF
TRBV7-3	TRBJ1-5	CATRLGRQPQHF
TRBV27	TRBJ2-2	CASSREGRTGELFF
TRBV18	TRBJ2-5	CASSLLAGGQETQYF
TRBV5-1	TRBJ1-6	CASSWTQDRGNSPLHF
TRBV12-3/TRBV12-4	TRBJ2-5	CASSLWSQETQYF